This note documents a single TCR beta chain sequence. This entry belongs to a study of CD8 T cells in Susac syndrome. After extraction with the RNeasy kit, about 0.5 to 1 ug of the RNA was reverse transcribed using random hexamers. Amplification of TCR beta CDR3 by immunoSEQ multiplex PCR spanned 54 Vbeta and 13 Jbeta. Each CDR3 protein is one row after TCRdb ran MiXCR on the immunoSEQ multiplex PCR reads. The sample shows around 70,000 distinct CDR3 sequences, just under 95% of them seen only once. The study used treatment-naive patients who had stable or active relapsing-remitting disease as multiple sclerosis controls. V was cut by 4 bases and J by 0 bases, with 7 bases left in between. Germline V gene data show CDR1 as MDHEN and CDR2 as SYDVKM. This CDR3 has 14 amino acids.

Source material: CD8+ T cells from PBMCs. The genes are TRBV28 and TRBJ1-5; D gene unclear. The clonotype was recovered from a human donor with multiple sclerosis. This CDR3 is CASSSRYSNQPQHF. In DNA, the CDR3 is TGTGCCAGCAGTTCGAGATATAGCAATCAGCCCCAGCATTTT.